The present entry profiles one T cell receptor beta chain with its context. This clonotype came up many times. Its antigen is unknown. No base quality information exists; no much larger clone differs at one position. The sample's treatment or condition label is to be understood as: live attenuated yellow fever vaccine strain. A standard Ficoll-Paque protocol was used to isolate PBMCs from peripheral blood. Dynabeads CD4 and CD8 positive selection kits were used to isolate the CD4 and CD8 T-cell fractions. RNA was extracted with TriZol from bulk PBMCs, CD4 and CD8 fractions, and dextramer-positive and dextramer-negative fractions. TCR cDNA was synthesized by 5'RACE template switching, which introduced a universal primer site and unique molecular identifiers. cDNA synthesis was primed from both the TCR alpha and TCR beta constant segments. Library amplification used two PCR steps, and the second PCR step added sample barcodes and sequencing adapters. Sequencing of libraries was done on Illumina HiSeq 2500 (2x100 bp) or NovaSeq (2x150 bp). Regarding the original processing steps: MIGEC handled demultiplexing of reads and collapsing into UMI consensus sequences, while MiXCR performed V(D)J alignment. Clonotypes responding to the vaccine were identified with edgeR on replicate PBMC samples, with the criteria of FDR below 0.01 and a log2 fold change above 5 up to day 15. Bulk clonotypes were assigned CD4 or CD8 identity according to which sequenced CD4 or CD8 repertoire held them at higher abundance. The raw public reads went through TCRdb reprocessing: fastp at Q25, MiXCR clone calling, in-frame beta chains kept. For every CDR3 protein sequence, its rows merge into one entry that carries the most common genes and DNA. None of the V and J calls come from the authors' own analysis; TCRdb made them. Recorded for this sample are 150,000 or so distinct CDR3 sequences; under 8% of them occurred a single time. 0.5% to 0.65% of the sample is taken by the ten largest.

This record belongs to a study of T cells after yellow fever vaccination (dated by TCRdb to between 2017 and 2020). Regarding the research as a whole: The SMART-Seq v4 Ultra Low Input RNA kit was used to prepare libraries from fractions with low cell numbers. Bulk TCR alpha and beta repertoires were sequenced longitudinally to track T-cell clones before and after primary and booster YFV17D yellow fever vaccination. Two healthy male donors, one aged 18 to 30 and one aged 30 to 40 years, made up the cohort. Blood samples were taken at several timepoints before and after primary and secondary immunization, and bulk PBMC replicates and cell subsets were isolated. Broader findings and caveats from the paper: After the booster, most of the clones that had expanded following primary vaccination were detected again (just under 97% of CD4 and around nine tenths of CD8), which suggests that memory was broadly maintained. Because abundant contaminating clonotypes from the bulk population could be contained in FACS-sorted repertoires, computational filtering was required. Because the study included only a couple of donors, the extent to which the findings can be generalized is limited. A small fraction of clonotypes appeared in both the CD4 and CD8 compartments, likely as a result of convergent recombination. The secondary T-cell response was found to be weaker but faster than the primary response, with a peak reached on day 5 rather than on day 15.

Trimming takes 6 bases from V and 4 bases from J, and the germline ends sit 19 bases apart. The CDR3, cysteine through phenylalanine, is 16 amino acids long. Of all the DNA, just the CDR3 is kept, 48 bases in frame from base 1. The sequence came from a man under 40 who received the YFV17D yellow fever vaccine. The receptor chain draws on TRBV12-3 or TRBV12-4 and TRBJ2-4; D gene: possibly TRBD1, on 6 matching bases. Sequences were derived from CD4+ T cells sorted from PBMCs, sampled 10 days after the yellow fever booster vaccination. Here the CDR3 is given as CASSSRWGLGKNIQYF. DNA sequence: TGTGCCAGCAGCTCCCGCTGGGGGCTAGGAAAAAACATTCAGTACTTC.